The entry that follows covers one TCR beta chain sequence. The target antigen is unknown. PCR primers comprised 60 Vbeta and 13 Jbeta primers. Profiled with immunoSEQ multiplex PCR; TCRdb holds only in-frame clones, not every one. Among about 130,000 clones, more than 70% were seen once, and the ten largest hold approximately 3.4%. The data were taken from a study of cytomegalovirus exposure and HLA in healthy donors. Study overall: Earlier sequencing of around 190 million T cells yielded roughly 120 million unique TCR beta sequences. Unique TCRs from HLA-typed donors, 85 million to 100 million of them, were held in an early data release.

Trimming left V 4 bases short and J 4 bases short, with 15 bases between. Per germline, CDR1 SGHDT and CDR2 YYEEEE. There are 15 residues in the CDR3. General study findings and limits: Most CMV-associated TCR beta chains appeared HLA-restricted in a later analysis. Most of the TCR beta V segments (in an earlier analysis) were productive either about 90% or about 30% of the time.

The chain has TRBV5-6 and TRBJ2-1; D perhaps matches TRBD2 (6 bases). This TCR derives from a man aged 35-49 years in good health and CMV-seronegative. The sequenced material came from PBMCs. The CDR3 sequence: CASSLRDLDYNEQFF. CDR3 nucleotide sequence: TGTGCCAGCAGCCTCCGGGACTTAGATTACAATGAGCAGTTCTTC. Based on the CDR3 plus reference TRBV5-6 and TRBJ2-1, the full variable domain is DAGVTQSPTHLIKTRGQQVTLRCSPKSGHDTVSWYQQALGQGPQFIFQYYEEEERQRGNFPDRFSGHQFPNYSSELNVNALLLGDSALYLCASSLRDLDYNEQFFGPGTRLTVL.